This T cell receptor (beta chain) emerged from a study of post-analysis software for immune sequencing data. General study findings and limits: There were about 5 TRBV segments more frequent in patients than controls, and TRBV5-6, TRBV5-1 and TRBV20-1 were among them.

Prepared TCR beta cDNA libraries contained unique molecular identifiers. TCRdb re-called the PCR reads with MiXCR, one entry per CDR3 protein. In the table there are about 260,000 distinct CDR3 sequences, 30% to 45% of which are singletons. CDR3 length equals 12 residues. The V end was cut by 2 bases, the J end by 11 bases, with 7 bases between. This clonotype occurred many times. The target antigen is unknown. The source is a girl aged 5-17 years with multiple sclerosis. The chain employs TRBV12-3 or TRBV12-4 and TRBJ1-6; D may be TRBD1 (5 bases). The sequencing sample was made of blood. The chain's CDR3 is CASSLRGAPLHF. The CDR3 nucleotides are TGTGCCAGCAGTTTAAGGGGAGCACCCCTCCACTTT.